The 16 T cell receptor beta chains below come from one sample, sequenced in a study of identical twins. TCRdb processed the 5' RACE reads anew with MiXCR; each CDR3 protein has one entry. This sample yields roughly 250,000 distinct CDR3 sequences, of which around 15% are seen a single time; 8.5% to 10% belongs to the top ten. Sequenced: memory (CD45RO+) T cells sorted from blood. These receptors all stem from a woman aged 18-35 years in good health.

The chain joins TRBV12-3 or TRBV12-4 to TRBJ2-5, with D possibly TRBD2 on 6 matching bases. The CDR3 consists of 15 residues. Deletions cut 3 bases from V and 4 bases from J, with 15 bases between. The CDR3 sequence: CASSLTSLAGETQYF. The CDR3 bases are TGTGCCAGCAGTTTGACTAGTTTGGCGGGAGAGACCCAGTACTTC.

The rearrangement uses TRBV5-6 and TRBJ2-7; unclear D gene. Per the germline V gene, CDR1 is SGHDT and CDR2 is YYEEEE. CDR3 length equals 14 residues. V lost 4 bases and J lost 0, with 11 bases in between. The CDR3 DNA reads as TGTGCCAGCAGCCCCCAGTGGAGCTCCTACGAGCAGTACTTC. Translating it yields CASSPQWSSYEQYF.

This clonotype has just a few counts. V is TRBV5-1 and J is TRBJ1-4; 8 nucleotides match TRBD1. V lost 0 bases to trimming and J lost 10 bases; unmatched junction nucleotides: 8. Germline loops: CDR1 SGHRS, CDR2 YFSETQ. CDR3 length: 15 amino acids. The CDR3 DNA is TGCGCCAGCAGCTTGGAGGGGGACAGGCAGGGAAAACTGTTTTTT. This sequence encodes CASSLEGDRQGKLFF.

This clonotype was counted at least ten times. The chain combines TRBV2 with TRBJ2-1, with D hard to call. The germline gives CDR1 SNHLY, CDR2 FYNNEI. The CDR3 is 15 amino acids. Trimming took off 0 bases at V and 0 bases at J, with 6 bases between the two ends. The CDR3 DNA reads as TGTGCCAGCAGTGAAGCCTGGAGCTCCTACAATGAGCAGTTCTTC. Translated: CASSEAWSSYNEQFF.

The chain combines TRBV28 with TRBJ1-2; a weak D match, TRBD1 (6 bases). Germline-derived CDR1 and CDR2 are MDHEN and SYDVKM. CDR3 size: 13 residues. V lost 5 bases and J 6 bases, leaving 13 bases between the germline ends. CDR3 loop: CASSPGTMDGYTF. The CDR3 coding sequence is TGTGCCAGCAGTCCAGGGACAATGGATGGCTACACCTTC.

This clonotype came up a few times. The chain recombines TRBV16 with TRBJ1-1, with D maybe TRBD1 (6 bases). V lost 4 bases and J 1 base, leaving 16 bases between the germline ends. The germline V gene encodes CDR1 KGHSY and CDR2 FQNENV. CDR3 length: 16 residues. CDR3 nucleotides: TGTGCCAGCAGCCGAAACCGGGACATATCGAACACTGAAGCTTTCTTT. This encodes CASSRNRDISNTEAFF.

This clonotype was counted only a few times. The chain recombines TRBV5-1 with TRBJ1-5; the D is unclear. Trimming cost V 1 base and J 3 bases, with 11 bases left between them. The CDR3 totals 15 residues. Germline V gene data show CDR1 as SGHRS and CDR2 as YFSETQ. The CDR3 spells CASSLSSDDNQPQHF. CDR3 nucleotide sequence: TGCGCCAGCAGCTTGTCGTCGGACGACAATCAGCCCCAGCATTTT.

V gene TRBV7-9 combines with J gene TRBJ2-7; D unclear. Trimming removed 3 bases at V and 1 base at J, with 10 bases between. Looked up from germline, CDR1 is SEHNR and CDR2 is FQNEAQ (reference sequence). The CDR3 runs to 14 residues. CDR3 nucleotide sequence: TGTGCCAGCAGCTTTTTCGGCAGTTCCTACGAGCAGTACTTC. It is translated as CASSFFGSSYEQYF.

This clonotype has ten or more counts. This chain joins TRBV7-2 and TRBJ2-5; D is possibly TRBD2 (6 bases). Germline CDR1 and CDR2: SGHTA and FQGNSA. The CDR3 covers 14 residues. V lost 6 bases, J lost 5 bases, and 16 bases lay in between. CDR3: CASSQQLAGETQYF. The CDR3 DNA reads as TGTGCCAGCAGTCAACAACTAGCCGGCGAGACCCAGTACTTC.

The rearrangement uses TRBV5-6 and TRBJ1-6; 8 bases align to TRBD1. Germline V gene data show CDR1 as SGHDT and CDR2 as YYEEEE. The CDR3 loop spans 16 amino acids. V shed 1 base and J 7 bases; nucleotides not matched to a gene: 7. The CDR3 DNA reads as TGTGCCAGCAGCTTGCCAGGGGGCTCAAGAAATTCACCCCTCCACTTT. Its protein product is CASSLPGGSRNSPLHF.

The chain couples TRBV7-9 to TRBJ2-3; 7 bases line up with TRBD2. The CDR3 extends over 14 amino acids. After removal of 6 bases from V and 7 bases from J, the junction contained 10 bases not matched to a gene. Germline assignment: CDR1 SEHNR and CDR2 FQNEAQ (reference sequence). The chain's CDR3 is CASSPGGAFNTQYF. In DNA, the CDR3 is TGTGCCAGCAGTCCGGGGGGTGCGTTTAATACGCAGTATTTT.

Only a few counts were recorded for this clonotype. The genes are TRBV7-2 and TRBJ2-7; D remains unclear. With 5 bases removed from V and 2 bases from J, the gap between germline ends came to 13 bases. Germline V gene sequence: CDR1 SGHTA, CDR2 FQGNSA. The CDR3 totals 14 residues. The DNA for the CDR3 is TGTGCCAGCAGCCTCGGCCTACTCACCTACGAGCAGTACTTC. Protein sequence: CASSLGLLTYEQYF.

The V gene is TRBV12-3 or TRBV12-4, the J gene TRBJ2-3; the match to TRBD1 covers 8 bases. Germline trimming cut 3 bases from V and 1 base from J; bases unmatched to any gene: 3. This CDR3 spans 15 amino acids. DNA of the CDR3: TGTGCCAGCAGTTTCGCAGGGGGCGGCACAGATACGCAGTATTTT. Amino acids: CASSFAGGGTDTQYF.

This clonotype was observed many times. The rearrangement links TRBV2 to TRBJ2-1, with 10 bases aligning to TRBD1. V lost 6 bases to trimming and J lost 6 bases; unmatched junction nucleotides: 8. This CDR3 region has 15 residues. Germline lookup yields CDR1 SNHLY and CDR2 FYNNEI. CDR3 in DNA: TGTGCCAGCAGGTCCCGACAGGGGGCAGGCAATGAGCAGTTCTTC. Translated: CASRSRQGAGNEQFF.

The chain carries TRBV6-1 and TRBJ2-3, with D maybe TRBD2 (6 bases). The V gene lost 5 bases and the J gene lost 5 bases, with 17 bases spanning the gap. Germline CDR1 MNHNS, CDR2 SASEGT. CDR3 length equals 15 residues. The DNA of the CDR3 is TGTGCCAGCAGTCCCCAGCAGCGGGCCAAAGATACGCAGTATTTT. Protein: CASSPQQRAKDTQYF.

Only a few counts were recorded for this clonotype. V gene TRBV6-5 combines with J gene TRBJ2-2; D might be TRBD1 (6 bases). This CDR3 spans 17 amino acids. V gave up 0 bases and J gave up 0 bases, with 11 bases separating them. Germline assignment: CDR1 MNHEY and CDR2 SVGAGI. The CDR3 sequence is CASSYSVEGANTGELFF. The CDR3 DNA sequence: TGTGCCAGCAGTTACTCAGTCGAGGGGGCGAACACCGGGGAGCTGTTTTTT.